This TCR beta chain was profiled in a study of blood T cell repertoires in COVID-19. The table came from immunoSEQ multiplex PCR; TCRdb's copy has only in-frame clones and leaves some out. The sample has some 100,000 clones, about 90% seen once. Sequenced material: peripheral blood. This TCR was sampled from a man aged 65 to 85 who had recovered from COVID-19.

In DNA form, the CDR3 reads TGTGCCAGCAGCTTACCCGGCGGGGCAGGGCCGAACACTGAAGCTTTCTTT. Its protein is CASSLPGGAGPNTEAFF. The rearrangement links TRBV11-2 to TRBJ1-1; TRBD1 might be the D (5 bases). V lost 2 bases and J 1 base, leaving 17 bases between the germline ends. Germline CDR1 and CDR2: SGHAT and FQNNGV. The CDR3 consists of 17 residues. Together with reference TRBV11-2 and TRBJ1-1, the CDR3 gives the full variable domain: EAGVAQSPRYKIIEKRQSVAFWCNPISGHATLYWYQQILGQGPKLLIQFQNNGVVDDSQLPKDRFSAERLKGVDSTLKIQPAKLEDSAVYLCASSLPGGAGPNTEAFFGQGTRLTVV.